This TCR beta chain was observed in a study of OX40 agonist ivuxolimab in advanced cancers. The CDR3 contains 12 residues. Germline V gene sequence: CDR1 SNHLY, CDR2 FYNNEI. Trimming pared 8 bases from V and 9 bases from J, leaving 14 bases between. The method was immunoSEQ multiplex PCR; TCRdb's version includes in-frame clones alone and lacks a portion of them. Counted here are 69,000 or so clones, roughly 80% occurring once; the ten biggest clones make up 6.5% to 7.5%. This clone is deemed medium-sized. The chain employs TRBV2 and TRBJ2-1; D is unclear. The origin of this receptor is an adult with an advanced solid tumor such as melanoma, head and neck, liver or kidney cancer. The material sequenced was CD4+ or CD8+ T cells sorted from blood, taken in a trial of the OX40 agonist ivuxolimab. The CDR3 loop is CASVQDGGEQFF. The DNA for the CDR3 is TGTGCCAGCGTTCAAGATGGCGGTGAGCAGTTCTTC. The whole variable domain, remainder taken from reference TRBV2 and TRBJ2-1, is EPEVTQTPSHQVTQMGQEVILRCVPISNHLYFYWYRQILGQKVEFLVSFYNNEISEKSEIFDDQFSVERPDGSNFTLKIRSTKLEDSAMYFCASVQDGGEQFFGPGTRLTVL.